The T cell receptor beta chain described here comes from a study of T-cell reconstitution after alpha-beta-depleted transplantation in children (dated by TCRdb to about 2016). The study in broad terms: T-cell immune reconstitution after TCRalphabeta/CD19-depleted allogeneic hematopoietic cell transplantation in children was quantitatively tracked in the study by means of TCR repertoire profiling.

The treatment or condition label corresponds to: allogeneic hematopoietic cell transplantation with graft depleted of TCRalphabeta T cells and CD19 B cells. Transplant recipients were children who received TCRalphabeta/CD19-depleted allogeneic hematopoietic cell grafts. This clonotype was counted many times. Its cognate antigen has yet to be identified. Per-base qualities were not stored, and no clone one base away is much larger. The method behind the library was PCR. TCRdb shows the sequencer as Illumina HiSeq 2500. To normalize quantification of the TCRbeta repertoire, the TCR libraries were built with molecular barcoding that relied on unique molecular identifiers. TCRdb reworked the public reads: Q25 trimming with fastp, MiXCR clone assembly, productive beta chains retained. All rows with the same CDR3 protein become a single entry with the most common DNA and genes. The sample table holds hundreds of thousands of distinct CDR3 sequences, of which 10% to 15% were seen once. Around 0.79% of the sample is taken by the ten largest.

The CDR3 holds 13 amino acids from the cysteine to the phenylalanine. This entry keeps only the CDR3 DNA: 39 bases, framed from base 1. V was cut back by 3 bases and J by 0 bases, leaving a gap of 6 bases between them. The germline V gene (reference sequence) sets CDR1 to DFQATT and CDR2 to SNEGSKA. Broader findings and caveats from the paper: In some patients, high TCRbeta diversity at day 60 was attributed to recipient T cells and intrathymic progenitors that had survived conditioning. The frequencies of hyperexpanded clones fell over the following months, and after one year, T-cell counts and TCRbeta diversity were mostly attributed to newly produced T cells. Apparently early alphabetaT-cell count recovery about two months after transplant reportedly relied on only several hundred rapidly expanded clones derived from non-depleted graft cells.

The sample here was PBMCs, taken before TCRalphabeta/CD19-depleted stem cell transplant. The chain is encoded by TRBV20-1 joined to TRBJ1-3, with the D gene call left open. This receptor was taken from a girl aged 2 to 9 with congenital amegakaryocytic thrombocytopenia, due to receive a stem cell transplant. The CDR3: CSASGRSGNTIYF. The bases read TGCAGTGCTAGCGGGCGCTCTGGAAACACCATATATTTT.